A selection of T cell receptor beta chains follows, all from one sample in a study of blood T cells in healthy people across ages. TCRdb redid the calling of the 5' RACE reads with MiXCR, one entry per CDR3 protein. The sample has some 550,000 distinct CDR3 sequences; around half are singletons. Sequencing input: blood. The receptors were gathered from an elderly man in good health. Both conserved end residues are part of each CDR3. The D gene is left open where the match is weak. Clone size is stated in some rows and not others, as once, few, many or a class when expanded.

D gene,clone size,J gene,V gene,CDR3 DNA,CDR3 protein
TRBD2,.,TRBJ2-3,TRBV6-2/TRBV6-3,TGTGCCACCGGGGGAGGGAGACGCACAGATACGCAGTATTTT,CATGGGRRTDTQYF
TRBD1,.,TRBJ2-1,TRBV10-3,TGTGCCATCAGCGGGACAGACAATGAGCAGTTCTTC,CAISGTDNEQFF
TRBD1,.,TRBJ2-3,TRBV7-3,TGTGCCAGCAGGCCCGGGACAGGGAACACAGATACGCAGTATTTT,CASRPGTGNTDTQYF
.,.,TRBJ2-7,TRBV12-3/TRBV12-4,TGTGCCAGCAGTTCGATCGGGCCTCGGGACGAGCAGTACTTC,CASSSIGPRDEQYF
.,few,TRBJ2-3,TRBV7-2,TGTGCCAGCAGCTTAAATCGAGGGGGAGGTACAGATACGCAGTATTTT,CASSLNRGGGTDTQYF
TRBD1,.,TRBJ2-7,TRBV18,TGTGCCAGCGCCCAGGACAGGGGCTACGAGCAGTACTTC,CASAQDRGYEQYF
.,.,TRBJ2-5,TRBV30,TGTGCCTGGAGCGGGGGAAATCAAGAGACCCAGTACTTC,CAWSGGNQETQYF
.,.,TRBJ2-5,TRBV24-1,TGTGCCACCAGTGTTGGGGGCATTGAGACCCAGTACTTC,CATSVGGIETQYF
.,few,TRBJ2-7,TRBV4-2,TGTGCCAGCAGCCAAGACTTGGAGGGCAGTCGCGAGCAGTACTTC,CASSQDLEGSREQYF
TRBD1,.,TRBJ2-7,TRBV7-2,TGTGCCAGCACCTTCCTATACAGGGGGCCCTACGAGCAGTACTTC,CASTFLYRGPYEQYF
.,.,TRBJ1-2,TRBV12-3/TRBV12-4,TGTGCCAGCAGTCCGCGTGGCTATGGCTACACCTTC,CASSPRGYGYTF
.,.,TRBJ1-5,TRBV5-1,TGCGCCAGCAGCTTGGCCAGGGGTGTAAGACGGCCCCAGCATTTT,CASSLARGVRRPQHF